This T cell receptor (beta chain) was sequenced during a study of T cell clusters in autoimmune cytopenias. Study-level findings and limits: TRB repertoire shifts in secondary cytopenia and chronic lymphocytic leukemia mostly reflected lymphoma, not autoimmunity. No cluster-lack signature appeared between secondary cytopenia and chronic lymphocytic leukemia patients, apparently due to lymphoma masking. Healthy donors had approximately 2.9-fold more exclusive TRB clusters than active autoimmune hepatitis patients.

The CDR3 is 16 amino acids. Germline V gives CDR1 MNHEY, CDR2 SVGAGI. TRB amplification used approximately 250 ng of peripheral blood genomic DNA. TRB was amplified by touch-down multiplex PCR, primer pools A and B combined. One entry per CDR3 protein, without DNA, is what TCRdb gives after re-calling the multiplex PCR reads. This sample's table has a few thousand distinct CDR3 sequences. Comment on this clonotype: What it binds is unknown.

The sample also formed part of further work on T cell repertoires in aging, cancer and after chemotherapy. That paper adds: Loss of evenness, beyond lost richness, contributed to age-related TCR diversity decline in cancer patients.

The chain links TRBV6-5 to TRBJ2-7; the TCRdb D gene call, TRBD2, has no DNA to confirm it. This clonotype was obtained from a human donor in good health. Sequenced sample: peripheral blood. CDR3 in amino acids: CASSYTSSGRWDKQYF.